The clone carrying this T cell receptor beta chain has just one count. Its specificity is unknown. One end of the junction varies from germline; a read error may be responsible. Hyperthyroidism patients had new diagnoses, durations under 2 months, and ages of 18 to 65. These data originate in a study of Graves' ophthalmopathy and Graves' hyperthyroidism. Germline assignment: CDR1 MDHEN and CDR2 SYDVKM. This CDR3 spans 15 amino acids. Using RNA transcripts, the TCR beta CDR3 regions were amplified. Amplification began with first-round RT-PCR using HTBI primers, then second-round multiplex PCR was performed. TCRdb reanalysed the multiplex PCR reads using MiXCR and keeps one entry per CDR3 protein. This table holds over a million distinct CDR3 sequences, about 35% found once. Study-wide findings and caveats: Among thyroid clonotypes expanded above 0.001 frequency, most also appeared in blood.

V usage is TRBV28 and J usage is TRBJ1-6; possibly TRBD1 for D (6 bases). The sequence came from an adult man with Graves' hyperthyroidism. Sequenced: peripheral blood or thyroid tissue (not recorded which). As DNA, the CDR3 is TGTGCCAGCAGGGATGGGGGCCCTGGTAATTCACCCCTCTACTTT. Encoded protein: CASRDGGPGNSPLYF.